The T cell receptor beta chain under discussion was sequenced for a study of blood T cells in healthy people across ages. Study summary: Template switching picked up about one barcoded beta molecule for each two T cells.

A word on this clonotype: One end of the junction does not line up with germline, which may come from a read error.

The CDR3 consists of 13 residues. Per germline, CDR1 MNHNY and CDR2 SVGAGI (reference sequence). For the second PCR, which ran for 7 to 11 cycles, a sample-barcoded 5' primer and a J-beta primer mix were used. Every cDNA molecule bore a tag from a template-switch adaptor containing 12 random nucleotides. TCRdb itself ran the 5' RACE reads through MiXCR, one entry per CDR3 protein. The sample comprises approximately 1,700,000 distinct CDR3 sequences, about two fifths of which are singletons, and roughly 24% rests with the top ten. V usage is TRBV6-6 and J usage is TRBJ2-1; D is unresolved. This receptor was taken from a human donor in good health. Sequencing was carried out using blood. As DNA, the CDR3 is TGTGCCAGCAGCTTTGAACTCCCGCCTGAGCAGTTTTTC. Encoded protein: CASSFELPPEQFF.